Listed here are 30 T cell receptor beta chains from one sample, sequenced in a study of response to subunit inactivated influenza vaccine. TCRdb used MiXCR to reprocess the RT-PCR reads, holding one entry per CDR3 protein. The sample includes under 500,000 distinct CDR3 sequences, 9.5% to 13% of them seen just once. Sequenced here: PBMCs from blood, sampled more than 35 days after vaccination. These receptors were collected from a man aged 50-59 years who received an inactivated influenza vaccine.

This clonotype has only a few counts. The V gene is TRBV10-3, the J gene TRBJ1-2, with 10 positions matching TRBD1. The CDR3 has 16 residues. Unmatched junction bases numbered 9, after V lost 4 bases and J lost 4 bases. CDR1 ENHRY and CDR2 SYGVKD come from the germline V gene. The CDR3 sequence: CAISVGTGDDGYGYTF. CDR3 DNA sequence: TGTGCCATCAGTGTAGGGACAGGGGATGATGGCTATGGCTACACCTTC.

This clonotype was recorded at least ten times. The chain recombines TRBV7-2 with TRBJ2-1; D possibly corresponds to TRBD1 (6 bases). The CDR3 totals 15 residues. V was cut by 3 bases and J by 4 bases, with 13 bases left in between. CDR1 is SGHTA and CDR2 is FQGNSA in the germline V gene. This CDR3 is CASSLFGGTYNEQFF. The CDR3 DNA follows: TGTGCCAGCAGCTTGTTTGGGGGCACGTACAATGAGCAGTTCTTC.

The rearrangement joins TRBV11-2 to TRBJ2-2; 13 bases line up with TRBD2. The germline V gene encodes CDR1 SGHAT and CDR2 FQNNGV. The CDR3 covers 18 residues. Germline trimming cut 5 bases from V and 6 bases from J; bases unmatched to any gene: 12. CDR3 loop: CASSLRTSGRALSGELFF. Written as DNA, the CDR3 is TGTGCCAGCAGCCTGCGGACTAGCGGGAGAGCCCTGTCCGGGGAGCTGTTTTTT.

Only a few counts were recorded for this clonotype. V and J are TRBV20-1 and TRBJ1-2; the D is unclear. V lost 3 bases to trimming and J lost 4 bases, with 12 bases between them. The length of the CDR3 is 13 residues. CDR1 DFQATT and CDR2 SNEGSKA come from the germline V gene (reference sequence). This chain's CDR3 is CSASLATGYGYTF. The CDR3 DNA sequence: TGCAGTGCTAGTTTGGCCACGGGCTATGGCTACACCTTC.

The sample holds a few counts of this clonotype. The chain employs TRBV5-1 and TRBJ2-3, with 9 bases aligning to TRBD1. The CDR3 is made up of 17 amino acids. CDR1 and CDR2 (germline): SGHRS, YFSETQ. Unmatched junction bases numbered 6, after V lost 1 base and J lost 0 bases. The CDR3 is CASSLSGTGLSTDTQYF. CDR3 DNA sequence: TGCGCCAGCAGCTTGTCGGGGACAGGGCTTAGCACAGATACGCAGTATTTT.

Turning to this clonotype: A read error is possible here, since a much larger clone lies one base away. This chain uses TRBV20-1 with TRBJ2-3; TRBD1 aligns across 7 bases. V shed 6 bases and J 4 bases; nucleotides not matched to a gene: 13. The CDR3 sequence is 15 residues long. From germline, CDR1 is DFQATT and CDR2 SNEGSKA (reference sequence). The CDR3 sequence is CSASTQGMRADTQYF. DNA of the CDR3: TGCAGTGCCAGTACACAGGGGATGAGGGCAGATACGCAGTATTTT.

CDR3 bases: TGTGCCAGCAGTTTAGGGGAAAGGCGAACCGGGGAGCTGTTTTTT. This translates into CASSLGERRTGELFF. The J gene is TRBJ2-2, the V gene TRBV12-3 or TRBV12-4; D is unclear. V was pared by 1 base and J by 5 bases, with 11 bases between. This CDR3 comprises 15 residues.

This clonotype was counted a few times. J is TRBJ2-7 and V is TRBV7-8, with a tentative D call TRBD2 (6 bases). V was clipped by 1 base and J by 4 bases, with 14 bases between them. CDR3 length equals 15 residues. Germline CDR1 is SGHVS and CDR2 is FQNEAQ. The CDR3 is CASSLGRRVGYEQYF. In nucleotides, the CDR3 is TGTGCCAGCAGCTTAGGTAGGAGGGTCGGGTACGAGCAGTACTTC.

The genes are TRBV3-1 and TRBJ1-1; D remains unclear. From germline, CDR1 is LGHDT and CDR2 YNNKEL (reference sequence). V lost 0 bases and J lost 5, with 7 bases in between. This CDR3 region has 13 residues. In nucleotides, the CDR3 is TGTGCCAGCAGCCAAGAAAGTCGAACTGAAGCTTTCTTT. It is translated as CASSQESRTEAFF.

This clonotype has more than one count but fewer than ten. The chain recombines TRBV7-9 with TRBJ2-7, with 7 positions matching TRBD1. From germline, CDR1 is SEHNR and CDR2 FQNEAQ (reference sequence). The CDR3 has 14 amino acids. Trimming at V came to 3 bases and at J to 3 bases, leaving 5 bases not matched to a gene. In DNA form, the CDR3 reads TGTGCCAGCAGCTTGGAAGGGGGCAACTACGAGCAGTACTTC. Translating it yields CASSLEGGNYEQYF.

This clonotype has a handful of counts. The V and J genes are TRBV5-1 and TRBJ2-7, with TRBD1 matching 10 bases. Trimming removed 1 base from V and 5 bases from J; junction bases left unmatched: 3. This CDR3 spans 14 amino acids. Germline CDR1 reads SGHRS; CDR2 reads YFSETQ. CDR3 in amino acids: CASSLWDRGDEQYF. CDR3 nucleotide sequence: TGCGCCAGCAGCTTGTGGGACAGGGGCGACGAGCAGTACTTC.

This clonotype was recorded a few times. The V and J genes are TRBV6-2 or TRBV6-3 and TRBJ1-5; D gene unclear. V shed 2 bases and J shed 0 bases, with 8 bases lying between them. CDR1 and CDR2 from the germline V gene are MNHEY and SVGEGT. The CDR3 consists of 15 residues. The CDR3 sequence: CASSYLGSSNQPQHF. The DNA of the CDR3 is TGTGCCAGCAGTTACCTCGGGTCTAGCAATCAGCCCCAGCATTTT.

The V gene is TRBV20-1, the J gene TRBJ2-3, with TRBD1 identical over 7 bases. V lost 8 bases to trimming and J lost 5 bases; unmatched junction nucleotides: 7. Germline CDR1 DFQATT, CDR2 SNEGSKA (reference sequence). The CDR3 covers 12 residues. As DNA, the CDR3 is TGCAGTCTAGGGGGCTGGCAAGATACGCAGTATTTT. This gives the protein CSLGGWQDTQYF.

This clonotype has a count of ten or more. V is TRBV7-9 and J is TRBJ1-1, with D uncertain. Germline CDR1 SEHNR, CDR2 FQNEAQ (reference sequence). The germline V and J ends were trimmed by 1 base and 3 bases, with 15 bases remaining between them. The length of the CDR3 is 16 residues. In nucleotides, the CDR3 is TGTGCCAGCAGCTTAGGATGGTACGGAAGTGACACTGAAGCTTTCTTT. Translating it yields CASSLGWYGSDTEAFF.

This clonotype was recorded many times. The genes are TRBV20-1 and TRBJ2-3, with TRBD2 as a possible D gene (5 bases). Germline loops: CDR1 DFQATT, CDR2 SNEGSKA (reference sequence). The CDR3 is 14 residues long. V lost 6 bases and J 3 bases, leaving 16 bases between the germline ends. This chain's CDR3 is CSARRAGPTDTQYF. CDR3 nucleotide sequence: TGCAGTGCCCGGCGGGCGGGCCCTACAGATACGCAGTATTTT.

In this sample, this clonotype turned up a few times. The V gene is TRBV5-1, the J gene TRBJ2-7, with TRBD2 as a possible D gene (6 bases). Germline V gene sequence: CDR1 SGHRS, CDR2 YFSETQ. This CDR3 is 17 amino acids long. Trimming removed 0 bases at V and 0 bases at J, with 16 bases between. CDR3 bases: TGCGCCAGCAGCTTGGCGGCGGGACTGAAGATCTCCTACGAGCAGTACTTC. Translation: CASSLAAGLKISYEQYF.

In this sample, this clonotype turned up a few times. The chain couples TRBV5-6 to TRBJ2-7; 9 bases are a match to TRBD1. The CDR3 is made up of 14 amino acids. Looked up from germline, CDR1 is SGHDT and CDR2 is YYEEEE. After removal of 6 bases from V and 5 bases from J, the junction contained 9 bases not matched to a gene. CDR3 protein: CASTLRDRENEQYF. The CDR3 nucleotides are TGTGCCAGCACCCTCCGGGACAGGGAAAACGAGCAGTACTTC.

The CDR3 region has the DNA TGTGCCAGCAGCAAAGAACGGACAGAGGCGCAGGGTGAGCAGTTCTTC. Translating it yields CASSKERTEAQGEQFF. V gene TRBV21-1 combines with J gene TRBJ2-1; the table's D call TRBD1 went unverified against the DNA. TRBV21-1 is an annotated pseudogene. The CDR3 consists of 16 residues.

The gene calls are TRBV2 and TRBJ2-5, with no clear D. Germline V lookup: CDR1 SNHLY, CDR2 FYNNEI. V lost 6 bases to trimming and J lost 5 bases, with 13 bases between them. The length of the CDR3 is 13 residues. CDR3 DNA: TGTGCCAGCAGCCCGGTCATTCGGGAGACCCAGTACTTC. Encoded protein: CASSPVIRETQYF.

The gene calls are TRBV20-1 and TRBJ1-4; a possible D gene is TRBD1 (6 bases). Germline CDR1 and CDR2: DFQATT and SNEGSKA (reference sequence). The CDR3 is 13 residues long. V lost 6 bases and J 6 bases, leaving 14 bases between the germline ends. CDR3 nucleotide sequence: TGCAGTGCCAGGCGGGGGGCTGATGAAAAACTGTTTTTT. Amino acids: CSARRGADEKLFF.

The sample holds many counts of this clonotype. The rearrangement joins TRBV15 to TRBJ2-1; 8 bases map to TRBD1. This CDR3 contains 15 residues. CDR1 and CDR2 (germline): LNHNV, YYDKDF (reference sequence). Trimming took 6 bases from V and 6 from J; bases not matched to a gene: 10. The CDR3 is CATRPGGQVVNEQFF. The CDR3 coding sequence is TGTGCCACCAGGCCCGGGGGACAGGTGGTCAATGAGCAGTTCTTC. Full variable domain (rest looked up from reference TRBV15 and TRBJ2-1): DAMVIQNPRYQVTQFGKPVTLSCSQTLNHNVMYWYQQKSSQAPKLLFHYYDKDFNNEADTPDNFQSRRPNTSFCFLDIRSPGLGDTAMYLCATRPGGQVVNEQFFGPGTRLTVL.

This clonotype occurred a few times. V gene TRBV7-9 combines with J gene TRBJ2-1; no reliable D call. CDR3 length: 14 amino acids. Looked up from germline, CDR1 is SEHNR and CDR2 is FQNEAQ (reference sequence). Trimming cost V 1 base and J 7 bases, with 11 bases left between them. The CDR3 DNA reads as TGTGCCAGCAGCTTAGGTCCTGAAGCTAATGAGCAGTTCTTC. This encodes CASSLGPEANEQFF.

This clonotype was observed a handful of times. The V gene is TRBV6-1, the J gene TRBJ1-1, with D perhaps matching TRBD1 (5 bases). The CDR3 runs 14 residues. Trimming removed 6 bases at V and 11 bases at J, with 22 bases between. Germline lookup yields CDR1 MNHNS and CDR2 SASEGT. This CDR3 reads CASRPPGARRGAFF. DNA for the CDR3: TGTGCCAGCAGACCGCCCGGGGCCAGACGGGGGGCTTTCTTT.

The sample holds a few counts of this clonotype. The chain couples TRBV19 to TRBJ2-2; 7 bases line up with TRBD1. J gave up 3 bases and V 6 bases, and 4 bases lay outside the gene matches. The CDR3 is 14 amino acids. Germline V CDR1 and CDR2: LNHDA, SQIVND (reference sequence). This CDR3 reads CASSRDSYTGELFF. In DNA form, the CDR3 reads TGTGCCAGTAGCAGGGACAGCTACACCGGGGAGCTGTTTTTT. The variable domain in full, with the rest retrieved from reference TRBV19 and TRBJ2-2, is DGGITQSPKYLFRKEGQNVTLSCEQNLNHDAMYWYRQDPGQGLRLIYYSQIVNDFQKGDIAEGYSVSREKKESFPLTVTSAQKNPTAFYLCASSRDSYTGELFFGEGSRLTVL.

This clonotype turned up a few times. V and J are TRBV20-1 and TRBJ2-5; D is undetermined. This CDR3 comprises 12 residues. Germline V CDR1 and CDR2: DFQATT, SNEGSKA (reference sequence). Trimming took off 3 bases at V and 5 bases at J, with 10 bases between the two ends. CDR3 in DNA: TGCAGTGCTAGGCCCAGAGTGGAGACCCAGTACTTC. Translating it yields CSARPRVETQYF.

The sample holds a few counts of this clonotype. The chain employs TRBV20-1 and TRBJ1-1; D is undetermined. The length of the CDR3 is 12 residues. V shed 6 bases and J shed 5 bases, with 13 bases lying between them. Germline V lookup: CDR1 DFQATT, CDR2 SNEGSKA (reference sequence). In DNA form, the CDR3 reads TGCAGTGCCACAAGATCCAGGACTGAAGCTTTCTTT. This encodes CSATRSRTEAFF.

This clonotype was counted only a few times. The V call is TRBV9, the J call TRBJ1-1; no clear D gene. CDR1 SGDLS and CDR2 YYNGEE come from the germline V gene. The V and J ends lost 0 bases and 3 bases respectively, with 6 bases between them. The CDR3 totals 13 residues. The CDR3 sequence: CASSVGIHTEAFF. CDR3 sequence (DNA): TGTGCCAGCAGCGTAGGTATCCACACTGAAGCTTTCTTT.

The chain has TRBV20-1 and TRBJ1-4; the D is unclear. Trimming removed 2 bases from V and 2 bases from J, with 6 bases in between. The germline V gene encodes CDR1 DFQATT and CDR2 SNEGSKA (reference sequence). This CDR3 region has 13 residues. The chain's CDR3 is CSARLSTNEKLFF. CDR3 nucleotide sequence: TGCAGTGCTAGATTGTCCACTAATGAAAAACTGTTTTTT.

This clonotype has at least ten counts. The V gene is TRBV12-3 or TRBV12-4, the J gene TRBJ2-3; D is possibly TRBD2 (6 bases). V was cut by 1 base and J by 6 bases, with 11 bases left in between. The CDR3 sequence is 14 residues long. CDR3 region: CASSLGHRGDTQYF. The CDR3 DNA is TGTGCCAGCAGTTTAGGACACCGGGGGGATACGCAGTATTTT.

V usage is TRBV19 and J usage is TRBJ2-5; D is possibly TRBD1 (6 bases). The germline gives CDR1 LNHDA, CDR2 SQIVND (reference sequence). V shed 4 bases and J shed 2 bases, with 8 bases lying between them. CDR3 length: 13 residues. CDR3 loop: CASSTGQQETQYF. The CDR3, as DNA: TGTGCCAGTAGTACCGGACAGCAAGAGACCCAGTACTTC.